The 15 T cell receptor beta chains listed next were all sequenced from one sample in a study of sequential checkpoint blockade in melanoma. Treatment reported: randomized to nivolumab then ipilimumab (arm A) or the reverse (arm B). Generated by immunoSEQ multiplex PCR, the TCRdb table keeps only in-frame clones and is missing some. The sample yields under 2,500 clones, more than 25% seen once. The sample here was tumor tissue (inferred from file names), taken from a patient given nivolumab and ipilimumab in sequence. The receptor source for this set is a human donor with melanoma.

This clone is judged medium-sized. The chain is built from TRBV11-3 and TRBJ2-3, with D perhaps matching TRBD2 (6 bases). Trimming stripped 1 base from V and 6 bases from J, with 14 bases between. Germline V CDR1 and CDR2: SGHNT, YENEEA. The length of the CDR3 is 15 residues. The CDR3 coding sequence is TGTGCCAGCAGCTTAGTGGTAGCGGATACCGATACGCAGTATTTT. Translated: CASSLVVADTDTQYF.

The rearrangement joins TRBV9 to TRBJ2-7; 7 nucleotides align to TRBD2. The CDR3 covers 12 residues. Germline trimming cut 6 bases from V and 2 bases from J; bases unmatched to any gene: 2. The V gene's germline CDR1 is SGDLS and CDR2 YYNGEE. CDR3 nucleotides: TGTGCCAGCACGCGGGGGACCTACGAGCAGTACTTC. As protein: CASTRGTYEQYF.

By proportion, this clone is medium-sized. The chain couples TRBV11-3 to TRBJ1-1, with D unresolved. The germline V and J ends were trimmed by 5 bases and 4 bases, with 14 bases remaining between them. The CDR3 has 14 residues. CDR1 and CDR2 from the germline V gene are SGHNT and YENEEA. Here the CDR3 reads CASSPEHGATEAFF. As DNA, the CDR3 is TGTGCCAGCAGCCCCGAGCATGGCGCCACTGAAGCTTTCTTT.

This clone was picked up a small number of times. V and J are TRBV28 and TRBJ2-1; no reliable D call. The V gene's germline CDR1 is MDHEN and CDR2 SYDVKM. V shed 3 bases and J shed 3 bases, with 9 bases lying between them. The CDR3 covers 14 residues. The CDR3 loop reads CASSFTPNYNEQFF. The CDR3 nucleotides read TGTGCCAGCAGTTTTACACCGAACTACAATGAGCAGTTCTTC.

This clone was detected once. The chain recombines TRBV19 with TRBJ1-2; D unresolved. This CDR3 contains 14 residues. In germline, CDR1 is LNHDA, CDR2 SQIVND (reference sequence). Trimming took 5 bases from V and 7 from J, leaving 17 bases between them. For the CDR3, the DNA is TGTGCCAGTAGTGGAGGCCGGGGAATGGGTGGCTACACCTTC. Translating it yields CASSGGRGMGGYTF.

This clone showed up just a few times. In DNA form, the CDR3 reads TGTGCCAGCATTCGGGGCGGGTTAGGGAGAGGGGGGACTGAAGCTTTCTTT. This gives the protein CASIRGGLGRGGTEAFF. The chain is built from TRBV11-3 and TRBJ1-1, with D perhaps matching TRBD1 (6 bases). From germline, CDR1 is SGHNT and CDR2 YENEEA. V was clipped by 7 bases and J by 5 bases, with 26 bases between them. CDR3 length: 17 residues. The full variable domain, rest sourced from reference TRBV11-3 and TRBJ1-1, is EAGVVQSPRYKIIEKKQPVAFWCNPISGHNTLYWYLQNLGQGPELLIRYENEEAVDDSQLPKDRFSAERLKGVDSTLKIQPAELGDSAVYLCASIRGGLGRGGTEAFFGQGTRLTVV.

This clone was recorded a few times. The V call is TRBV10-2, the J call TRBJ1-5; D perhaps matches TRBD1 (6 bases). Trimming left V 6 bases short and J 2 bases short, with 17 bases between. The CDR3 covers 16 residues. Germline CDR1 reads WSHSY; CDR2 reads SAAADI. The CDR3 region is CASSLSGVNGNQPQHF. The DNA of the CDR3 is TGCGCCAGCAGCCTGTCAGGGGTTAATGGCAATCAGCCCCAGCATTTT.

The rearrangement links TRBV19 to TRBJ2-3; no firm D call. The CDR3 runs to 14 residues. Germline lookup yields CDR1 LNHDA and CDR2 SQIVND (reference sequence). The germline V and J ends were trimmed by 3 bases and 0 bases, with 7 bases remaining between them. CDR3 nucleotide sequence: TGTGCCAGTAGTATTGGTCCGAGCACAGATACGCAGTATTTT. Its protein product is CASSIGPSTDTQYF.

This clone has a handful of counts. V gene TRBV6-8 combines with J gene TRBJ1-2, with 7 bases aligning to TRBD1. J gave up 6 bases and V 6 bases, and 10 bases lay outside the gene matches. Per germline, CDR1 MNHGY and CDR2 SAAAGT. CDR3 size: 14 residues. CDR3 region: CASSETGITNGYTF. The CDR3 DNA is TGTGCCAGCAGCGAGACAGGGATCACGAATGGCTACACCTTC.

This clone was seen a few times. The rearrangement links TRBV6-8 to TRBJ2-2, with 9 bases aligning to TRBD1. CDR3 size: 15 residues. Trimming cost V 5 bases and J 1 base; bases outside gene matches: 2. Germline CDR1 MNHGY, CDR2 SAAAGT. The CDR3 bases are TGTGCCAGCAGTGGGGGACAGGGGAACACCGGGGAGCTGTTTTTT. It is translated as CASSGGQGNTGELFF.

The CDR3 loop reads CASSLSGQIPSGANVLTF. CDR3 bases: TGCGCCAGCAGCTTGAGTGGACAGATACCCTCTGGGGCCAACGTCCTGACTTTC. The chain combines TRBV5-1 with TRBJ2-6, with D perhaps TRBD1 (6 bases). The CDR3 sequence is 18 residues long. Trimming cost V 1 base and J 0 bases, with 14 bases left between them. Germline V gives CDR1 SGHRS, CDR2 YFSETQ.

The V and J genes are TRBV19 and TRBJ2-2; 12 bases are shared with TRBD2. The CDR3 has 18 residues. Germline values: CDR1 LNHDA, CDR2 SQIVND (reference sequence). V lost 10 bases and J lost 3; bases outside the gene matches: 15. The CDR3 protein is CATSPSGGAFRYTGELFF. CDR3 DNA: TGTGCCACCTCTCCTAGCGGGGGGGCCTTCCGGTACACCGGGGAGCTGTTTTTT.

This clone is classed as medium-sized. This rearrangement joins TRBV9 to TRBJ2-5, with D possibly matching TRBD2 (6 bases). CDR3 length: 16 residues. V shed 5 bases and J shed 0 bases, with 17 bases lying between them. CDR1 and CDR2 from the germline V gene are SGDLS and YYNGEE. For the CDR3, the DNA is TGTGCCAGCAGTGGGCCCGGGGGAGCCTACCAAGAGACCCAGTACTTC. Protein sequence: CASSGPGGAYQETQYF.

The genes are TRBV18 and TRBJ2-5; D tentatively reads TRBD1 or TRBD2 (5 bases each). This CDR3 has 14 amino acids. Germline loops: CDR1 KGHSH, CDR2 LQKENI. Deletions cut 3 bases from V and 2 bases from J, with 10 bases between. In nucleotides, the CDR3 is TGTGCCAGCTCACCCACGGGACCGCAAGAGACCCAGTACTTC. It encodes CASSPTGPQETQYF.

This clone was found a few times. The V and J genes are TRBV6-8 and TRBJ2-7; tentatively, D is TRBD2 (5 bases). From germline, CDR1 is MNHGY and CDR2 SAAAGT. The CDR3 spans 15 residues. Between the trimmed V and J ends, which lost 8 bases and 2 bases, there was a span of 19 bases. The CDR3 region has the DNA TGTGCCAGCTCAATCGCTGTCCTGACTACCTACGAGCAGTACTTC. Its translation is CASSIAVLTTYEQYF.